This T cell receptor beta chain was recorded in a study of blood T cell repertoires in COVID-19. Overall study context: Sites across the United States, Italy and Spain contributed samples from acute and convalescent COVID-19. PBMCs, B-cell-depleted T cells, or T cells were the source of the cDNA or gDNA that made up the material.

This CDR3 has 13 amino acids. The germline gives CDR1 SGHNT, CDR2 YENEEA. Trimming stripped 11 bases from V and 2 bases from J, with 13 bases between. This clone appeared a single time. In the original processing: Reference gene primers were amplified, and this amplification served to estimate nucleated cell counts. Some clones are missing from TCRdb's copy, which holds only in-frame ones; the method was immunoSEQ multiplex PCR. That table furnishes V, J and clone size, whereas the DNA furnished D and trimming. The repertoire consists of 35,000 or so clones, with about nine tenths occurring once and the leading ten covering 5% to 7%.

The rearrangement joins TRBV11-3 to TRBJ1-5; D might be TRBD1 (6 bases). Sequenced sample: peripheral blood. This TCR was sampled from a human donor in a cohort sampled during active COVID-19. CDR3 coding DNA: TGTGCCCCGCGGGCAGGGGGCAATCAGCCCCAGCATTTT. Translated: CAPRAGGNQPQHF.